The 27 T cell receptor beta chains in this list originate from one sample, sequenced in a study of control samples from healthy donors and cancer patients. Assay: immunoSEQ multiplex PCR; the TCRdb copy retains only in-frame clones and omits some. The sample includes about 120,000 clones, roughly 88% of them seen just once. The sequenced material came from blood. The receptors here all came from a man aged 40-49 years in good health.

This chain joins TRBV7-5 and TRBJ2-1. TRBV7-5 is classified as a pseudogene. The CDR3 has 15 amino acids. CDR3 DNA: TGTGCCAGAACCCAGCCGGGACAAGGGAGGAATGAGCAGTTCTTC. Residues: CARTQPGQGRNEQFF.

The chain recombines TRBV6-6 with TRBJ1-1; TRBD1 matches 10 bases. CDR3 length: 15 amino acids. Germline V gene sequence: CDR1 MNHNY, CDR2 SVGAGI (reference sequence). V dropped 7 bases and J dropped 1; count of bases not matched to a gene: 6. Written as DNA, the CDR3 is TGTGCCAGCATCAAGACAGGGGGCGAGAACACTGAAGCTTTCTTT. Its protein product is CASIKTGGENTEAFF.

J is TRBJ1-5 and V is TRBV18; possibly TRBD1 for D (5 bases). Germline CDR1 is KGHSH and CDR2 is LQKENI. This CDR3 has 16 residues. Trimming left V 3 bases short and J 0 bases short, with 12 bases between. The CDR3 sequence: CASSPNTGLSNQPQHF. CDR3 nucleotide sequence: TGTGCCAGCTCACCCAACACGGGACTTAGCAATCAGCCCCAGCATTTT.

The V and J genes are TRBV19 and TRBJ1-2; D remains unclear. Germline V gene sequence: CDR1 LNHDA, CDR2 SQIVND (reference sequence). CDR3 length: 11 amino acids. Trimming removed 3 bases from V and 4 bases from J, with 3 bases in between. The CDR3 loop reads CASSITYGYTF. CDR3 DNA sequence: TGTGCCAGTAGTATTACCTATGGCTACACCTTC.

The J gene is TRBJ1-1, the V gene TRBV7-9; a weak D match, TRBD1 (6 bases). This CDR3 comprises 15 residues. Trimming cost V 2 bases and J 6 bases, with 16 bases left between them. The germline CDR1 and CDR2 sequences are SEHNR and FQNEAQ (reference sequence). The CDR3 loop is CASSLRGLGASEAFF. The DNA of the CDR3 is TGTGCCAGCAGCTTAAGGGGTTTGGGGGCCTCTGAAGCTTTCTTT. Full variable domain (remainder filled in from reference TRBV7-9 and TRBJ1-1): DTGVSQNPRHKITKRGQNVTFRCDPISEHNRLYWYRQTLGQGPEFLTYFQNEAQLEKSRLLSDRFSAERPKGSFSTLEIQRTEQGDSAMYLCASSLRGLGASEAFFGQGTRLTVV.

The chain couples TRBV12-3 or TRBV12-4 to TRBJ1-1; D unresolved. The CDR3 covers 13 residues. V lost 8 bases to trimming and J lost 1 base, with 11 bases between them. Here the CDR3 reads CASAGRANTEAFF. CDR3 DNA: TGTGCCAGCGCAGGACGGGCGAACACTGAAGCTTTCTTT.

This clone has only one observation. The rearrangement uses TRBV27 and TRBJ2-2, with D possibly matching TRBD1 (5 bases). The germline gives CDR1 MNHEY, CDR2 SMNVEV (reference sequence). There are 15 residues in the CDR3. The V and J ends lost 2 bases and 1 base respectively, with 8 bases between them. Written as DNA, the CDR3 is TGTGCCAGCAGTTTAGATAGGGGGAACACCGGGGAGCTGTTTTTT. The encoded protein is CASSLDRGNTGELFF.

The chain combines TRBV5-1 with TRBJ1-3; D is perhaps TRBD1 (5 bases). V was clipped by 4 bases and J by 5 bases, with 13 bases between them. This CDR3 has 14 residues. Germline V CDR1 and CDR2: SGHRS, YFSETQ. This CDR3 is CASSPGTDRNTIYF. The CDR3 DNA reads as TGCGCCAGCAGCCCTGGGACGGACCGAAACACCATATATTTT.

This clone was picked up one time. This chain links TRBV12-5 with TRBJ1-1; D perhaps matches TRBD1 (5 bases). Trimming left V 0 bases short and J 4 bases short, with 12 bases between. The germline V gene has CDR1 LGHNT and CDR2 FRNRAP. This CDR3 comprises 15 residues. CDR3 loop: CASGLVLEGATEAFF. CDR3 nucleotide sequence: TGTGCTAGTGGTTTGGTACTGGAAGGGGCCACTGAAGCTTTCTTT.

Concerning this clone: Other nucleotide sequences from this sample produce the same CDR3. The V gene is TRBV28, the J gene TRBJ2-7; D unclear. Between the trimmed V and J ends, which lost 6 bases and 7 bases, there was a span of 13 bases. The CDR3 sequence is 12 residues long. Per the germline V gene, CDR1 is MDHEN and CDR2 is SYDVKM. The CDR3 DNA is TGTGCCAGCAGCCCTAGGGCGCGGGAGCAGTACTTC. It specifies CASSPRAREQYF.

The rearrangement joins TRBV7-8 to TRBJ2-3; 7 bases fit TRBD1. The V gene end was trimmed by 6 bases and the J gene end by 2 bases; junction bases not matched to a gene: 8. CDR1 SGHVS and CDR2 FQNEAQ come from the germline V gene. CDR3 length: 15 residues. CDR3 amino acids: CASRGQESFTDTQYF. The CDR3 nucleotides are TGTGCCAGCAGAGGACAGGAGAGTTTCACAGATACGCAGTATTTT. The variable domain in full, with the rest retrieved from reference TRBV7-8 and TRBJ2-3, is GAGVSQSPRYKVAKRGQDVALRCDPISGHVSLFWYQQALGQGPEFLTYFQNEAQLDKSGLPSDRFFAERPEGSVSTLKIQRTQQEDSAVYLCASRGQESFTDTQYFGPGTRLTVL.

The chain recombines TRBV25-1 with TRBJ1-2, with TRBD1 matching 7 bases. Germline V gene lookup returns CDR1 MGHDK and CDR2 SYGVNS. The CDR3 has 14 residues. J gave up 5 bases and V 7 bases, and 10 bases lay outside the gene matches. CDR3 sequence: CASIGTGQPYGYTF. CDR3 coding DNA: TGTGCCAGCATAGGGACGGGACAGCCTTATGGCTACACCTTC.

This sequence joins TRBV4-1 and TRBJ1-1; unclear D gene. The CDR3 totals 14 residues. V was pared by 1 base and J by 0 bases, with 6 bases between. CDR1 is MGHRA and CDR2 is YSYEKL in the germline V gene. The CDR3: CASSQVILNTEAFF. CDR3 in DNA: TGCGCCAGCAGCCAAGTTATTCTGAACACTGAAGCTTTCTTT.

The chain has TRBV24-1 and TRBJ2-2; no reliable D call. CDR1 and CDR2 (germline): KGHDR, SFDVKD. V was trimmed by 5 bases and J by 3 bases, leaving 9 bases between them. The CDR3 is 14 residues long. CDR3 amino acids: CATSGELDTGELFF. CDR3 nucleotides: TGTGCCACCAGTGGAGAATTAGACACCGGGGAGCTGTTTTTT.

V is TRBV9 and J is TRBJ2-7; 7 nucleotides match TRBD1. This CDR3 has 13 amino acids. CDR1 SGDLS and CDR2 YYNGEE come from the germline V gene. V lost 3 bases to trimming and J lost 3 bases; unmatched junction nucleotides: 3. The CDR3: CASSAGQDYEQYF. CDR3 coding DNA: TGTGCCAGCAGCGCCGGACAGGACTACGAGCAGTACTTC.

This chain joins TRBV6-5 and TRBJ1-2; D gene uncertain. CDR3 length: 16 amino acids. Germline V gives CDR1 MNHEY, CDR2 SVGAGI. Deletions cut 2 bases from V and 2 bases from J, with 15 bases between. The CDR3 protein is CASSYAGGFVNYGYTF. Written as DNA, the CDR3 is TGTGCCAGCAGTTACGCTGGAGGGTTCGTAAACTATGGCTACACCTTC.

The chain employs TRBV7-8 and TRBJ2-1; the D call may be TRBD1 or TRBD2 (7 bases each). The CDR3 sequence is 16 residues long. Germline V gene data show CDR1 as SGHVS and CDR2 as FQNEAQ. V was clipped by 4 bases and J by 7 bases, with 20 bases between them. CDR3: CASSSNGQEGGNEQFF. The CDR3 DNA follows: TGTGCCAGCAGCTCCAATGGACAGGAGGGGGGGAATGAGCAGTTCTTC.

The chain carries TRBV5-5 and TRBJ1-2, with 7 bases matching TRBD1. Germline V gene sequence: CDR1 SGHKS, CDR2 YYEKEE (reference sequence). The CDR3 consists of 15 residues. J was trimmed by 8 bases and V by 1 base; bases with no gene match: 11. The DNA for the CDR3 is TGTGCCAGCAGCTTGTACACAGGGGCTAAGTTGGGCTACACCTTC. It yields the protein CASSLYTGAKLGYTF.

V and J are TRBV3-1 (or the pseudogene TRBV3-2) and TRBJ1-2; D remains unclear. The CDR3 is 15 amino acids. Trimming took off 4 bases at V and 0 bases at J, with 12 bases between the two ends. CDR1 is LGHDT, CDR2 YNNKEL, per germline (reference sequence). CDR3 in DNA: TGTGCCAGCAGCCTTTCACAGAGAGCTAACTATGGCTACACCTTC. Translated: CASSLSQRANYGYTF.

This clone was seen a handful of times. V is TRBV24-1 and J is TRBJ2-7; no definite D call. This CDR3 region has 11 residues. Germline V CDR1 and CDR2: KGHDR, SFDVKD. V was clipped by 5 bases and J by 7 bases, with 8 bases between them. CDR3 sequence reads: CATSGGSEQYF. CDR3 sequence (DNA): TGTGCCACCAGTGGGGGATCGGAGCAGTACTTC.

The table lists this clone with a count of one. The chain links TRBV10-3 to TRBJ2-7, with D tentatively TRBD2 (5 bases). Germline CDR1 is ENHRY and CDR2 is SYGVKD. The germline V and J ends were trimmed by 10 bases and 4 bases, with 14 bases remaining between them. CDR3 length: 12 amino acids. CDR3: CATQTGNYEQYF. CDR3 nucleotides: TGTGCCACCCAGACGGGGAATTACGAGCAGTACTTC.

The chain has TRBV7-2 and TRBJ2-3, with D perhaps TRBD2 (6 bases). V was shortened by 5 bases and J by 0 bases, with 12 bases between the two germline ends. The CDR3 is 15 amino acids. Germline V gene data show CDR1 as SGHTA and CDR2 as FQGNSA. In DNA form, the CDR3 reads TGTGCCAGCAGCCTAAGGGGAGGTAGCACAGATACGCAGTATTTT. Protein: CASSLRGGSTDTQYF.

V gene TRBV18 combines with J gene TRBJ2-2, with D unclear. The germline CDR1 and CDR2 sequences are KGHSH and LQKENI. The CDR3 totals 14 residues. The V end lost 4 bases, the J end lost 1 base, and 7 bases lay between the germline ends. The CDR3 sequence is CASSRDLNTGELFF. In DNA, the CDR3 is TGTGCCAGCTCACGGGATCTGAACACCGGGGAGCTGTTTTTT.

This clone is medium-sized (0.01 to 0.1%) in the sample. The V call is TRBV30, the J call TRBJ1-3; 7 nucleotides align to TRBD1. Germline values: CDR1 GTSNPN, CDR2 SVGIG (reference sequence). Germline trimming cut 4 bases from V and 2 bases from J; bases unmatched to any gene: 2. The CDR3 is made up of 13 amino acids. This CDR3 reads CAWNRGTGNTIYF. As DNA, the CDR3 is TGTGCCTGGAACAGGGGAACTGGAAACACCATATATTTT.

The sample holds one count of this clone. The V gene is TRBV10-2, the J gene TRBJ1-1; 9 nucleotides align to TRBD1. Germline V gives CDR1 WSHSY, CDR2 SAAADI. The CDR3 is 14 amino acids. Germline trimming cut 7 bases from V and 5 bases from J; bases unmatched to any gene: 8. This chain's CDR3 is CASTTTGGFTEAFF. The CDR3 DNA reads TGCGCCAGCACTACGACAGGGGGATTTACTGAAGCTTTCTTT.

The genes are TRBV5-5 and TRBJ2-7, with D unresolved. V was shortened by 4 bases and J by 2 bases, with 4 bases between the two germline ends. CDR3 size: 11 residues. The germline V gene has CDR1 SGHKS and CDR2 YYEKEE (reference sequence). As DNA, the CDR3 is TGTGCCAGCAGCACTACCTACGAGCAGTACTTC. This translates into CASSTTYEQYF.

In its sample, this clone was seen once. The rearrangement joins TRBV24-1 to TRBJ2-7; a weak D match, TRBD1 (6 bases). The length of the CDR3 is 16 residues. CDR1 and CDR2 from the germline V gene are KGHDR and SFDVKD. V shed 0 bases and J shed 5 bases, with 16 bases lying between them. The CDR3 sequence: CATSDLEQGPPNEQYF. CDR3 bases: TGTGCCACCAGTGATTTGGAACAGGGACCTCCCAACGAGCAGTACTTC.